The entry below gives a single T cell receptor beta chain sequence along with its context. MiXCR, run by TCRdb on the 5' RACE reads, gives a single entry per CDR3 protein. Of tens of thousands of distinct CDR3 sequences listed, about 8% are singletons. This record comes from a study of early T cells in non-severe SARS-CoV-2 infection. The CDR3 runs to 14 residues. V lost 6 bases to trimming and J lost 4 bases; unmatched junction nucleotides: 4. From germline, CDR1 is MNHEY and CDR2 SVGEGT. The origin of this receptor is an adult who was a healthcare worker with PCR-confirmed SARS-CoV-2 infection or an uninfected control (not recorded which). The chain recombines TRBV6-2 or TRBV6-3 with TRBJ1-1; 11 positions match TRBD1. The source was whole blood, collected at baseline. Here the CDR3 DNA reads TGTGCCAGCAGCCGGGACAGGGGGGGCACTGAAGCTTTCTTT. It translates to CASSRDRGGTEAFF.